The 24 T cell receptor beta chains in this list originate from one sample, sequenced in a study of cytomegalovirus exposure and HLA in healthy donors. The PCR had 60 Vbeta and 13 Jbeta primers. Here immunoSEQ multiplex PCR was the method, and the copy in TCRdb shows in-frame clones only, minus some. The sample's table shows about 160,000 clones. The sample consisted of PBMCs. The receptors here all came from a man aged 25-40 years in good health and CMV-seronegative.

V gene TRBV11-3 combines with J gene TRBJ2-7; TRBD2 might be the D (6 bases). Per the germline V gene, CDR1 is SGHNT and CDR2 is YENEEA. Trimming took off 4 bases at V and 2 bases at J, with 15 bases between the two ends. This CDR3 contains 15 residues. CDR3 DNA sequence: TGTGCCAGCAGCTCTTCTTCTAGCGTTGCCTACGAGCAGTACTTC. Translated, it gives CASSSSSSVAYEQYF.

This chain's CDR3 is CASSSQQTFYGYTF. The CDR3 DNA follows: TGTGCCAGCAGCTCACAACAGACCTTCTATGGCTACACCTTC. The J gene is TRBJ1-2, the V gene TRBV7-9; D not certain. Trimming removed 4 bases at V and 4 bases at J, with 13 bases between. The germline V gene has CDR1 SEHNR and CDR2 FQNEAQ (reference sequence). CDR3 length: 14 amino acids.

The CDR3 protein is CASSQVAGQGEITEAFF. Here the CDR3 DNA reads TGCGCCAGCAGCCAAGTAGCGGGGCAGGGGGAAATAACTGAAGCTTTCTTT. This chain uses TRBV4-3 with TRBJ1-1; 7 nucleotides align to TRBD1. The CDR3 runs 17 residues. With V trimmed by 1 base and J by 5 bases, 13 bases remained unmatched. The germline CDR1 and CDR2 sequences are LGHNA and YSLEER.

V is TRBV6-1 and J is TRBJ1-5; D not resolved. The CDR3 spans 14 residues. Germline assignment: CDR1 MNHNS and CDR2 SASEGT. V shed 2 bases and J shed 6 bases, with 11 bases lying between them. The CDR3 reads CASSERRESQPQHF. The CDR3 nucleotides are TGTGCCAGCAGTGAACGACGGGAAAGTCAGCCCCAGCATTTT.

The DNA for the CDR3 is TGTGCCAGCAGCGAAAAGACAGGGGGCATCTACAATGAGCAGTTCTTC. Its protein product is CASSEKTGGIYNEQFF. This rearrangement joins TRBV7-9 to TRBJ2-1; 10 bases agree with TRBD1. The V gene end was trimmed by 5 bases and the J gene end by 3 bases; junction bases not matched to a gene: 7. The CDR3 is 16 amino acids. The germline gives CDR1 SEHNR, CDR2 FQNEAQ (reference sequence). Supplemented by reference TRBV7-9 and TRBJ2-1, the full variable domain reads DTGVSQNPRHKITKRGQNVTFRCDPISEHNRLYWYRQTLGQGPEFLTYFQNEAQLEKSRLLSDRFSAERPKGSFSTLEIQRTEQGDSAMYLCASSEKTGGIYNEQFFGPGTRLTVL.

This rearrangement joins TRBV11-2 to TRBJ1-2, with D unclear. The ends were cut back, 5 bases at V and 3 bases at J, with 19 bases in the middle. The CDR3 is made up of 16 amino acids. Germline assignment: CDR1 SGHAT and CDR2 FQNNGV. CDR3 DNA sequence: TGTGCCAGCAGCGCCCTATTTGGGTCGCGGGACTATGGCTACACCTTC. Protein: CASSALFGSRDYGYTF.

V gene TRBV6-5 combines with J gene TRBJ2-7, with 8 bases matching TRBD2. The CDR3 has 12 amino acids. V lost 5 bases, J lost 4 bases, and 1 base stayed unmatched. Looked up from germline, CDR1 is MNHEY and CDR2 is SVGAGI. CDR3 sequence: CASSVAGYEQYF. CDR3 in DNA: TGTGCCAGCAGTGTAGCGGGATACGAGCAGTACTTC.

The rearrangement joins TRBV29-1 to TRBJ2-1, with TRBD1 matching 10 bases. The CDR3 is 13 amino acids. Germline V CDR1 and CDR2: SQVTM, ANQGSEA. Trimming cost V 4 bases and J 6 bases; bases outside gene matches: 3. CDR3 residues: CSVGRDRGNEQFF. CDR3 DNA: TGCAGCGTTGGCCGGGACAGGGGCAATGAGCAGTTCTTC.

The CDR3 sequence is CASGLVFRGHGYTF. DNA for the CDR3: TGTGCTAGTGGTTTGGTCTTCAGGGGGCATGGCTACACCTTC. This chain joins TRBV12-5 and TRBJ1-2, with TRBD1 matching over 8 bases. CDR3 length: 14 residues. V lost 0 bases and J lost 6; bases outside the gene matches: 3. CDR1 and CDR2 from the germline V gene are LGHNT and FRNRAP.

CDR3 in DNA: TGTGCCAGCACTTCACAGGGGATGAACACTGAAGCTTTCTTT. It is translated as CASTSQGMNTEAFF. The chain carries TRBV2 and TRBJ1-1, with TRBD1 matching over 7 bases. CDR1 and CDR2 from the germline V gene are SNHLY and FYNNEI. Germline trimming cut 7 bases from V and 0 bases from J; bases unmatched to any gene: 5. The CDR3 extends over 14 amino acids.

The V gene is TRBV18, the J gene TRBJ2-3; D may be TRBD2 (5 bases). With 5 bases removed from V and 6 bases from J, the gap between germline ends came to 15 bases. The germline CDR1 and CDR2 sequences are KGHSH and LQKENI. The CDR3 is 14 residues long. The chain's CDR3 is CASSNKHWEDTQYF. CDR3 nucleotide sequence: TGTGCCAGCTCAAATAAACATTGGGAGGATACGCAGTATTTT.

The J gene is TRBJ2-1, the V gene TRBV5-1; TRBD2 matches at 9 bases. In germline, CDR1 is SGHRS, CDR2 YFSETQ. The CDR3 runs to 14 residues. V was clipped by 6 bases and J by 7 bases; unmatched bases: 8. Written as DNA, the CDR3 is TGCGCCAGCACCATAGGACTAGCGTGGAATGAGCAGTTCTTC. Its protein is CASTIGLAWNEQFF. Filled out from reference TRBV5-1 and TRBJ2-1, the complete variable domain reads KAGVTQTPRYLIKTRGQQVTLSCSPISGHRSVSWYQQTPGQGLQFLFEYFSETQRNKGNFPGRFSGRQFSNSRSEMNVSTLELGDSALYLCASTIGLAWNEQFFGPGTRLTVL.

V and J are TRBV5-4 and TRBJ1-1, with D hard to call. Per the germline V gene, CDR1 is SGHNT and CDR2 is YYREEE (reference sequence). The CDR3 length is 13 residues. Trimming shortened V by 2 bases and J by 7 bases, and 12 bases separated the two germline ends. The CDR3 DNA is TGTGCCAGCAGCTTCGATCCCGGAGGTGAAGCTTTCTTT. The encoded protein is CASSFDPGGEAFF.

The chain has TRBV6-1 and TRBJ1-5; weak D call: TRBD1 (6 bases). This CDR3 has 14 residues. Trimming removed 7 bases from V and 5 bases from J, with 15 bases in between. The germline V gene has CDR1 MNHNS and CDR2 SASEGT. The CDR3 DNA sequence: TGTGCCAGCATCCAAGGGGGTGGGCATCAGCCCCAGCATTTT. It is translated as CASIQGGGHQPQHF.

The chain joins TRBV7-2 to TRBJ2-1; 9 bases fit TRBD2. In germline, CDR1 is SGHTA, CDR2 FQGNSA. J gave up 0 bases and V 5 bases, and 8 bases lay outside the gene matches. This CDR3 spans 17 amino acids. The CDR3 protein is CASSGWTSASSYNEQFF. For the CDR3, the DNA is TGTGCCAGCAGCGGTTGGACTAGCGCCAGCTCCTACAATGAGCAGTTCTTC.

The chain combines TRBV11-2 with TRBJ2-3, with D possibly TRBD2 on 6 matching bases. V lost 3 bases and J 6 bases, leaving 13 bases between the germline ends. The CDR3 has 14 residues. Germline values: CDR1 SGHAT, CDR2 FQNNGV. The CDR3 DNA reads TGTGCCAGCAGCTTGTGGGGGGTAGGGGATACGCAGTATTTT. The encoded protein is CASSLWGVGDTQYF.

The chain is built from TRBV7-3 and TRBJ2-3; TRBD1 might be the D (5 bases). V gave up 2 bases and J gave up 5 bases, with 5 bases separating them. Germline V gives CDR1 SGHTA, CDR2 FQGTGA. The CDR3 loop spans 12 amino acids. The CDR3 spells CASSLQGDTQYF. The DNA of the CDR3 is TGTGCCAGCAGCTTACAGGGAGATACGCAGTATTTT. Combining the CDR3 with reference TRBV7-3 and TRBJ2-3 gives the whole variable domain GAGVSQTPSNKVTEKGKYVELRCDPISGHTALYWYRQSLGQGPEFLIYFQGTGAADDSGLPNDRFFAVRPEGSVSTLKIQRTERGDSAVYLCASSLQGDTQYFGPGTRLTVL.

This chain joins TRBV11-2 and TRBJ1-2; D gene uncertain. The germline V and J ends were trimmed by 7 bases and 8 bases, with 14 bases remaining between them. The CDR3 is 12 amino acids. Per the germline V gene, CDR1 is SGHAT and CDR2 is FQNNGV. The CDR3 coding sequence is TGTGCCAGCAACCCTCCTAAGAGCGGCTACACCTTC. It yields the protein CASNPPKSGYTF.

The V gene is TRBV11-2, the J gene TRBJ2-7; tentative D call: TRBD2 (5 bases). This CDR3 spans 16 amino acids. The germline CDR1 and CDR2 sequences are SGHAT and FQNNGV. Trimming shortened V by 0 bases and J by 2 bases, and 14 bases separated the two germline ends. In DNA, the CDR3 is TGTGCCAGCAGCTTAGATCTGCGGAGGCCCCCCTACGAGCAGTACTTC. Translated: CASSLDLRRPPYEQYF.

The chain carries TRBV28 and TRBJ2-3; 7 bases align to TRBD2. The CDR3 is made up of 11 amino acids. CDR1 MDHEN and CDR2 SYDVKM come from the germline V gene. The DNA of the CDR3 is TGTGGCTCGGGAGGAACAGATACGCAGTATTTT. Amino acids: CGSGGTDTQYF.

The CDR3 protein is CASRNSTHAYEQYF. The CDR3 bases are TGTGCCAGCAGGAACTCGACTCACGCCTACGAGCAGTACTTC. V is TRBV2 and J is TRBJ2-5, with D unresolved. The last part of the DNA fits TRBJ2-7 better; the J call may be wrong. The CDR3 is made up of 14 amino acids. Looked up from germline, CDR1 is SNHLY and CDR2 is FYNNEI.

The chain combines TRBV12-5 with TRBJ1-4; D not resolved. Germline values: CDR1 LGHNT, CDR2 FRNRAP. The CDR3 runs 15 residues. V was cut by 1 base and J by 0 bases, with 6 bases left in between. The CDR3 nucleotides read TGTGCTAGTGGTTTGGGCGGGGCAACTAATGAAAAACTGTTTTTT. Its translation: CASGLGGATNEKLFF.

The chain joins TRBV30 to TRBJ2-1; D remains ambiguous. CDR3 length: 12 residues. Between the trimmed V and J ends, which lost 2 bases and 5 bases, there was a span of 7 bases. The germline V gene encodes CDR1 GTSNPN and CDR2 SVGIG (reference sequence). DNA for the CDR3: TGTGCCTGGAGTTCCACAGACAATGAGCAGTTCTTC. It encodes CAWSSTDNEQFF.

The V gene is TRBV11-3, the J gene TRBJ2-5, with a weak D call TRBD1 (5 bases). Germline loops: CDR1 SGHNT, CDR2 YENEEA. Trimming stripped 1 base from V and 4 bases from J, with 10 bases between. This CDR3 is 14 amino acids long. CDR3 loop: CASSLGQGRETQYF. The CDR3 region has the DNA TGTGCCAGCAGCTTAGGTCAGGGTCGAGAGACCCAGTACTTC.